This T cell receptor beta chain comes out of a study of OX40 agonist ivuxolimab in advanced cancers. This clone came up once. The germline CDR1 and CDR2 sequences are SGHVS and FNYEAQ. V shed 1 base, J shed 7 bases, and the junction held 7 bases outside the gene matches. This CDR3 has 16 amino acids. Method: immunoSEQ multiplex PCR; TCRdb's copy keeps in-frame clones and lacks some. The sample has 73,000 or so clones; roughly nine tenths are singletons. This sequence originates from an adult with an advanced solid tumor such as melanoma, head and neck, liver or kidney cancer. Sample: CD4+ or CD8+ T cells sorted from blood, taken in a trial of the OX40 agonist ivuxolimab. The chain couples TRBV7-6 to TRBJ2-7; 13 nucleotides agree with TRBD2. The CDR3 DNA follows: TGTGCCAGCAGCTTAGAGACTAGCGGGGGGATGGGAGAGCAGTACTTC. Translating it yields CASSLETSGGMGEQYF. Together with reference TRBV7-6 and TRBJ2-7, the CDR3 gives the full variable domain: GAGVSQSPRYKVTKRGQDVALRCDPISGHVSLYWYRQALGQGPEFLTYFNYEAQQDKSGLPNDRFSAERPEGSISTLTIQRTEQRDSAMYRCASSLETSGGMGEQYFGPGTRLTVT.